These T cell receptor beta chains were read from a single sample in a study of cytomegalovirus exposure and HLA in healthy donors. The table came from immunoSEQ multiplex PCR; TCRdb's copy has only in-frame clones and leaves some out. The profile covers 160,000 or so clones, with 80% appearing a single time and 8% to 10% taken by the ten largest. The material sequenced was PBMCs. The source is a young man in good health and CMV-seropositive. CDR3s include the opening cysteine and the closing phenylalanine or tryptophan. Each record gives: clone size, CDR3 length, V gene, J gene, D gene, CDR3 DNA, CDR3 protein. The D gene is left open where the match is weak. Not all rows give a size; the values are once, few, many and, for expanded clones, a class.

.,13,TRBV19,TRBJ2-7,.,TGTGCCAGTAGTGGAGGCCCAGGGGACGAGCAGTACTTC,CASSGGPGDEQYF
.,17,TRBV4-1,TRBJ2-3,TRBD2,TGCGCCAGCAGCCAAACCCCAAGCGGGAGGGTCCCAGATACGCAGTATTTT,CASSQTPSGRVPDTQYF
.,14,TRBV5-1,TRBJ1-1,.,TGCGCCAGCAGCTTGGCTGTAGAGAACACTGAAGCTTTCTTT,CASSLAVENTEAFF
.,15,TRBV13,TRBJ2-2,.,TGTGCCAGCAGCTCACGACAAGCGAACACCGGGGGGCTGTTTTTT,CASSSRQANTGGLFF
.,14,TRBV28,TRBJ1-5,.,TGTGCCAGCAGTTGGCCATATAGCAATCAGCCCCAGCATTTT,CASSWPYSNQPQHF
.,15,TRBV2,TRBJ2-5,TRBD1,TGTGCCAGCAGGGGGGGGACAGGGGGCAGAGAGACCCAGTACTTC,CASRGGTGGRETQYF
.,17,TRBV2,TRBJ2-7,TRBD2,TGTGCCAGCAGTACTAGCGGGGGGCGAGACGATACCTACGAGCAGTACTTC,CASSTSGGRDDTYEQYF
.,14,TRBV5-1,TRBJ2-3,.,TGCGCCAGCAGCGGGGGACCGGGAGAAAATACGCAGTATTTT,CASSGGPGENTQYF
.,14,TRBV18,TRBJ2-3,.,TGTGCCAGCTCACGCAACGGGTTCACAGATACGCAGTATTTT,CASSRNGFTDTQYF
.,15,TRBV7-6,TRBJ2-1,.,TGTGCCAGCAGCCATACATGGGGCCTTTACAATGAGCAGTTCTTC,CASSHTWGLYNEQFF
once,16,TRBV5-6,TRBJ2-3,TRBD2,TGTGCCAGCAGCGAATGGACTAGCGGGAGGGCTGATACGCAGTATTTT,CASSEWTSGRADTQYF
.,13,TRBV7-9,TRBJ1-1,.,TGTGCCAGCAGCCCTTCGGGGGGCACTGAAGCTTTCTTT,CASSPSGGTEAFF
.,13,TRBV9,TRBJ2-7,.,TGTGCCAGCAGCGTAGGAGGCTCCACCGAGCAGTACTTC,CASSVGGSTEQYF
.,13,TRBV13,TRBJ1-2,TRBD1,TGTGCCAGCAGGAGACAGGGAGGCTATGGCTACACCTTC,CASRRQGGYGYTF
.,16,TRBV15,TRBJ2-1,TRBD2,TGTGCCACCAGCAGAGTCGGAGCGGGGGCCTACAATGAGCAGTTCTTC,CATSRVGAGAYNEQFF
.,15,TRBV5-4,TRBJ2-3,.,TGTGCCAGCAGCAGCGGCGCTCCGGGAACAGATACGCAGTATTTT,CASSSGAPGTDTQYF
.,16,TRBV9,TRBJ1-1,TRBD1,TGTGCCAGCAGCGGATCCGGGACAGGAAGGGGCACTGAAGCTTTCTTT,CASSGSGTGRGTEAFF
few,15,TRBV4-3,TRBJ2-1,.,TGCGCCAGCAGCCAGAGACAGGTCGGTCTCAATGAGCAGTTCTTC,CASSQRQVGLNEQFF
.,15,TRBV27,TRBJ1-5,.,TGTGCCAGCAGTCTACGGGGAGGGATCAATCAGCCCCAGCATTTT,CASSLRGGINQPQHF
once,16,TRBV11-2,TRBJ2-7,TRBD2,TGTGCCAGCAGCTTAGGTGTAGCGGGGGTTTCCTACGAGCAGTACTTC,CASSLGVAGVSYEQYF
.,14,TRBV10-3,TRBJ1-2,.,TGTGCCATCAGTGGGACTGGTAGAAGCTATGGCTACACCTTC,CAISGTGRSYGYTF
.,13,TRBV7-7,TRBJ2-5,.,TGTGCCAGCAGCTGGGCGCGGGGAGAGACCCAGTACTTC,CASSWARGETQYF
.,15,TRBV13,TRBJ2-5,.,TGTGCCAGCAGCTTAAGGCAGCACAGCCAAGAGACCCAGTACTTC,CASSLRQHSQETQYF
.,16,TRBV5-1,TRBJ2-1,TRBD1,TGCGCCAGCAGCCCCGGGTTGGGACAGGGCTCAAATGAGCAGTTCTTC,CASSPGLGQGSNEQFF
few,15,TRBV19,TRBJ1-3,TRBD1,TGTGCCAGTACCGGGACAGGGGGATTCGGAAACACCATATATTTT,CASTGTGGFGNTIYF
once,13,TRBV19,TRBJ1-5,.,TGTGCCAGTAGTTTCCAGGGAAGGCAGCCCCAGCATTTT,CASSFQGRQPQHF
.,14,TRBV2,TRBJ2-5,.,TGTGCCAGCAGTGAAGGTGGGAGGATGGAGACCCAGTACTTC,CASSEGGRMETQYF
.,13,TRBV27,TRBJ1-4,.,TGTGCCAGCAGTTTAAAAGGACAGGAAAAACTGTTTTTT,CASSLKGQEKLFF
.,14,TRBV7-9,TRBJ2-2,.,TGTGCCAGCAGCTTACCCGGGAGTACCGGGGAGCTGTTTTTT,CASSLPGSTGELFF
few,14,TRBV6-6,TRBJ2-2,.,TGTGCCAGCAGGTCCCATCAGGGTACCGGGGAGCTGTTTTTT,CASRSHQGTGELFF
once,18,TRBV18,TRBJ2-2,TRBD1,TGTGCCAGCTCATCCGGGACAGGGAGCCACAAAAACACCGGGGAGCTGTTTTTT,CASSSGTGSHKNTGELFF
.,13,TRBV7-9,TRBJ1-3,TRBD1,TGTGCCAGCAGCGTGGGACAGGGCAACACCATATATTTT,CASSVGQGNTIYF
once,13,TRBV29-1,TRBJ1-5,TRBD1,TGCAGCGTTGTGGACAGGGGGAATCAGCCCCAGCATTTT,CSVVDRGNQPQHF
.,16,TRBV29-1,TRBJ2-1,TRBD2,TGCAGCGTTGAAGCCCCCCCAGCGGGGGGATACAATGAGCAGTTCTTC,CSVEAPPAGGYNEQFF
.,16,TRBV11-3,TRBJ2-1,.,TGTGCCAGCAGCTCCGGGGCAGGGGGGACCTACAATGAGCAGTTCTTC,CASSSGAGGTYNEQFF
.,14,TRBV7-9,TRBJ1-2,TRBD1,TGTGCCAGCAGCTTAGCGGGGACAGCCTATGGCTACACCTTC,CASSLAGTAYGYTF
.,13,TRBV29-1,TRBJ1-4,TRBD1,TGCAGCGTTGAGGACAGGGGAGATGAAAAACTGTTTTTT,CSVEDRGDEKLFF
.,18,TRBV5-1,TRBJ1-3,TRBD1,TGCGCCAGCAGTCCCAGTGGGATCTTGGGACAGGGGAGAAACACCATATATTTT,CASSPSGILGQGRNTIYF
.,15,TRBV5-8,TRBJ1-4,.,TGTGCCAGCAGCGTAATCCGGGAAATTAATGAAAAACTGTTTTTT,CASSVIREINEKLFF
.,16,TRBV5-4,TRBJ2-1,TRBD2,TGTGCCAGCAGCCTCACTAGCGGGAGCTGGTACAATGAGCAGTTCTTC,CASSLTSGSWYNEQFF
.,15,TRBV7-9,TRBJ1-1,TRBD1,TGTGCCAGCAGCGTTTCCGGGACAGGGGGCTCTGAAGCTTTCTTT,CASSVSGTGGSEAFF
.,13,TRBV10-2,TRBJ2-3,TRBD2,TGCGCCAGCACGGGGACTAGCGGGTCTACGCAGTATTTT,CASTGTSGSTQYF
.,15,TRBV5-6,TRBJ2-7,TRBD2,TGTGCCAGCAGCTTTAGCGGGAGAGAGCTGTACGAGCAGTACTTC,CASSFSGRELYEQYF
.,16,TRBV11-2,TRBJ1-4,TRBD1,TGTGCCAGCAGCTTAGTACCGGGACAGGGGCATGAAAAACTGTTTTTT,CASSLVPGQGHEKLFF
once,13,TRBV6-6,TRBJ2-7,TRBD1,TGTGCCAGCAGCCATCGACAGGGAAACGAGCAGTACTTC,CASSHRQGNEQYF
.,14,TRBV2,TRBJ2-1,TRBD1,TGTGCCAGCACCGCCGGGACAGTGTTTGCTGAGCAGTTCTTC,CASTAGTVFAEQFF
.,13,TRBV6-5,TRBJ1-1,.,TGTGCCAGCAGTTACGCGAGGAGGACTGAAGCTTTCTTT,CASSYARRTEAFF
.,13,TRBV29-1,TRBJ1-4,.,TGCAGCGTTTCCCTACAGGTGGGAGAAAAACTGTTTTTT,CSVSLQVGEKLFF
few,14,TRBV18,TRBJ2-7,TRBD1,TGTGCCAGCTCACCCATGGACAGGGAGGCCGAGCAGTACTTC,CASSPMDREAEQYF